The clone carrying this TCR beta chain has ten or more counts. Its antigen is not identified. The data were taken from a study of T cell repertoires in cytomegalovirus infection. Study summary: A matching HLA type, together with CMV infection, was signaled by public TCR beta signatures.

Trimming removed 8 bases at V and 3 bases at J, with 17 bases between. Looked up from germline, CDR1 is MDHEN and CDR2 is SYDVKM. This CDR3 has 15 amino acids. Each CDR3 protein gets one entry after TCRdb re-called the reads with MiXCR. The sample records about 400,000 distinct CDR3 sequences, about 34% being singletons. The V and J genes are TRBV28 and TRBJ2-1; D is tentatively TRBD1 or TRBD2 (5 bases each). This clonotype was sampled from a human donor in good health (CMV status not recorded). Some clones in this sample may be carry-over from other donors' samples. This material consisted of cultured PBMCs, taken from culture after CMV antigen stimulation. CDR3 nucleotide sequence: TGTGCCAGCCTAGGGGTCCGGGAATTCTACAATGAGCAGTTCTTC. This translates into CASLGVREFYNEQFF.